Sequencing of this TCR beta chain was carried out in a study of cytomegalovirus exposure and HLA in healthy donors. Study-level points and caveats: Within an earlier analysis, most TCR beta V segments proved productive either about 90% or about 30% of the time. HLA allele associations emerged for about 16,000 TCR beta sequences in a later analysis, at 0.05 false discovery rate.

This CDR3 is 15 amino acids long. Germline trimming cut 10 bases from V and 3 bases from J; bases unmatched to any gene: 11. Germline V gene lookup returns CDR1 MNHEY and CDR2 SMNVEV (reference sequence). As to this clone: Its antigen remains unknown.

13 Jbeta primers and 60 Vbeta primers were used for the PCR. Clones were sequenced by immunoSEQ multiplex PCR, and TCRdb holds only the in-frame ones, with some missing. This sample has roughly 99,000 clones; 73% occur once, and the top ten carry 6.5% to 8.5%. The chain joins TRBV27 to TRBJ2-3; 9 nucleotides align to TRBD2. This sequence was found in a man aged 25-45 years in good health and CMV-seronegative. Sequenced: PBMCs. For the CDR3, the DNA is TGTGCCACCTCCTCACTGGCGGGGGGGACAGATACGCAGTATTTT. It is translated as CATSSLAGGTDTQYF.